Below are 21 T cell receptor beta chains sequenced from a single sample in a study of OX40 agonist ivuxolimab in advanced cancers. Using immunoSEQ multiplex PCR, the repertoire was profiled, and TCRdb retains in-frame clones only, with some absent. The top ten hold roughly 28% of the sample, which has about 22,000 clones, roughly nine tenths seen once. The source material was CD4+ or CD8+ T cells sorted from blood, sampled in a trial of the OX40 agonist ivuxolimab. The receptor source for this set is an adult with an advanced solid tumor such as melanoma, head and neck, liver or kidney cancer.

The rearrangement joins TRBV27 to TRBJ2-1, with 9 bases fitting TRBD2. The CDR3 is 16 amino acids. The V gene's germline CDR1 is MNHEY and CDR2 SMNVEV (reference sequence). V was clipped by 0 bases and J by 3 bases; unmatched bases: 3. CDR3 in amino acids: CASSLSGTSSYNEQFF. In DNA, the CDR3 is TGTGCCAGCAGTTTATCCGGGACTAGCAGCTACAATGAGCAGTTCTTC.

The chain has TRBV27 and TRBJ1-2; D remains unclear. This CDR3 spans 16 amino acids. The V end lost 3 bases, the J end lost 2 bases, and 16 bases lay between the germline ends. Germline assignment: CDR1 MNHEY and CDR2 SMNVEV (reference sequence). The CDR3 bases are TGTGCCAGCAGTTTTAGGCCTTTCCCCTTAAACTATGGCTACACCTTC. Translated, it gives CASSFRPFPLNYGYTF.

A single count supports this clone. The chain couples TRBV7-9 to TRBJ2-3, with TRBD2 as a possible D gene (5 bases). Germline V gives CDR1 SEHNR, CDR2 FQNEAQ (reference sequence). With 8 bases removed from V and 2 bases from J, the gap between germline ends came to 20 bases. The CDR3 runs 16 residues. In nucleotides, the CDR3 is TGTGCCAGCCGAAGAAGGTTTACCGGGGACACAGATACGCAGTATTTT. This sequence encodes CASRRRFTGDTDTQYF.

The chain links TRBV7-9 to TRBJ1-1, with 12 bases aligning to TRBD1. Germline loops: CDR1 SEHNR, CDR2 FQNEAQ (reference sequence). V trimming: 5 bases; J trimming: 5 bases; junction bases outside the gene matches: 12. CDR3 size: 17 residues. The DNA of the CDR3 is TGTGCCAGCAGCCCCAGAGGACGGGACAGGGGGCATACTGAAGCTTTCTTT. It encodes CASSPRGRDRGHTEAFF. Using reference TRBV7-9 and TRBJ1-1 for the parts outside the CDR3, the full variable domain is DTGVSQNPRHKITKRGQNVTFRCDPISEHNRLYWYRQTLGQGPEFLTYFQNEAQLEKSRLLSDRFSAERPKGSFSTLEIQRTEQGDSAMYLCASSPRGRDRGHTEAFFGQGTRLTVV.

The chain employs TRBV11-2 and TRBJ2-5; D not certain. The V and J ends lost 5 bases and 2 bases respectively, with 9 bases between them. The CDR3 extends over 13 amino acids. Germline lookup yields CDR1 SGHAT and CDR2 FQNNGV. This chain's CDR3 is CASSKGLQETQYF. The CDR3 DNA sequence: TGTGCCAGCAGCAAGGGCCTTCAAGAGACCCAGTACTTC.

The rearrangement uses TRBV15 and TRBJ2-3; 9 bases are a match to TRBD1. The V segment lost 6 bases and the J segment 4 bases; nucleotides outside the gene matches: 5. Germline-derived CDR1 and CDR2 are LNHNV and YYDKDF (reference sequence). The CDR3 has 14 residues. CDR3 in DNA: TGTGCCACCAGAGGACAGGGGTTTCCAGATACGCAGTATTTT. This encodes CATRGQGFPDTQYF. Supplemented by reference TRBV15 and TRBJ2-3, the full variable domain reads DAMVIQNPRYQVTQFGKPVTLSCSQTLNHNVMYWYQQKSSQAPKLLFHYYDKDFNNEADTPDNFQSRRPNTSFCFLDIRSPGLGDTAMYLCATRGQGFPDTQYFGPGTRLTVL.

The chain combines TRBV11-3 with TRBJ2-4; 9 bases fit TRBD1. J lost 1 base, V lost 5 bases, and 6 bases had no gene match. This CDR3 has 16 amino acids. Germline-derived CDR1 and CDR2 are SGHNT and YENEEA. CDR3 in DNA: TGTGCCAGCAGCCCGGGGACAGGGTACGCCAAAAACATTCAGTACTTC. Translated: CASSPGTGYAKNIQYF.

This chain joins TRBV4-2 and TRBJ1-2; D not resolved. CDR3 length: 11 residues. CDR1 and CDR2 (germline): LGHNA, YNFKEQ. V lost 5 bases to trimming and J lost 8 bases, with 9 bases between them. CDR3 residues: CASSSSQGYTF. In DNA, the CDR3 is TGTGCCAGCAGCTCCTCCCAAGGCTACACCTTC.

The chain combines TRBV25-1 with TRBJ2-3; 7 bases line up with TRBD2. V dropped 4 bases and J dropped 6; count of bases not matched to a gene: 7. Per the germline V gene, CDR1 is MGHDK and CDR2 is SYGVNS. This CDR3 region has 14 residues. DNA of the CDR3: TGTGCCAGCAGTGGTGAGCGGGAAAGGGATACGCAGTATTTT. It codes for CASSGERERDTQYF.

J is TRBJ2-1 and V is TRBV7-2; TRBD2 aligns across 10 bases. V dropped 5 bases and J dropped 9; count of bases not matched to a gene: 16. The germline V gene encodes CDR1 SGHTA and CDR2 FQGNSA. CDR3 length: 17 residues. For the CDR3, the DNA is TGTGCCAGCAGCCCCCACCCAGCGGGAGGGCCTCAGGGTGAGCAGTTCTTC. This codes for CASSPHPAGGPQGEQFF.

This clone was seen more than once but under ten times. CDR3 nucleotide sequence: TGTGCCAGCAGCTGGGACAGGGGTCACGAGCAGTACTTC. Protein sequence: CASSWDRGHEQYF. V and J are TRBV7-9 and TRBJ2-7; TRBD1 matches 10 bases. Germline CDR1 is SEHNR and CDR2 is FQNEAQ (reference sequence). After removal of 4 bases from V and 5 bases from J, the junction contained 2 bases not matched to a gene. The CDR3 length is 13 residues.

This chain joins TRBV7-3 and TRBJ2-2; 8 bases are a match to TRBD2. Germline V gene data show CDR1 as SGHTA and CDR2 as FQGTGA. The CDR3 length is 16 residues. Losses at the gene ends were 1 base for V and 5 bases for J; bases not matched to a gene: 6. The CDR3 DNA is TGTGCCAGCAGCTTAAGTCCGGGAGGGCCTACCGGGGAGCTGTTTTTT. It yields the protein CASSLSPGGPTGELFF. Based on the CDR3 plus reference TRBV7-3 and TRBJ2-2, the full variable domain is GAGVSQTPSNKVTEKGKYVELRCDPISGHTALYWYRQSLGQGPEFLIYFQGTGAADDSGLPNDRFFAVRPEGSVSTLKIQRTERGDSAVYLCASSLSPGGPTGELFFGEGSRLTVL.

The rearrangement joins TRBV19 to TRBJ2-5, with TRBD2 matching over 11 bases. Germline CDR1 reads LNHDA; CDR2 reads SQIVND (reference sequence). The CDR3 is made up of 15 amino acids. V was pared by 4 bases and J by 1 base, with 2 bases of the junction left unmatched. This CDR3 reads CASSTGTSGQETQYF. The DNA of the CDR3 is TGTGCCAGTAGTACCGGGACTAGCGGCCAAGAGACCCAGTACTTC.

The CDR3 loop reads CASRKTTKNSPLHF. CDR3 nucleotides: TGTGCCAGCAGAAAGACGACTAAGAATTCACCCCTCCACTTT. The V and J genes are TRBV6-1 and TRBJ1-6; D remains ambiguous. This CDR3 contains 14 residues. CDR1 and CDR2 (germline): MNHNS, SASEGT. V was pared by 6 bases and J by 7 bases, with 13 bases between.

The chain recombines TRBV5-8 with TRBJ2-2; unclear D gene. The CDR3 sequence is 13 residues long. Germline CDR1 and CDR2: SGHTS and YDEGEE. Deletions cut 4 bases from V and 8 bases from J, with 12 bases between. The CDR3 here is CASSLAGTGELFF. The CDR3 DNA reads TGTGCCAGCAGCCTGGCTGGTACAGGGGAGCTGTTTTTT.

The J gene is TRBJ2-3, the V gene TRBV9; 15 bases fit TRBD2. Per the germline V gene, CDR1 is SGDLS and CDR2 is YYNGEE. The CDR3 is 18 amino acids. V trimming: 2 bases; J trimming: 2 bases; junction bases outside the gene matches: 6. The CDR3 here is CASSVLGLAGGVTDTQYF. DNA of the CDR3: TGTGCCAGCAGCGTCCTGGGACTAGCGGGAGGAGTCACAGATACGCAGTATTTT.

This chain uses TRBV19 with TRBJ1-5; no clear D gene. The CDR3 consists of 14 residues. The germline gives CDR1 LNHDA, CDR2 SQIVND (reference sequence). The V end was cut by 3 bases, the J end by 3 bases, with 9 bases between. CDR3 residues: CASSMVRHNQPQHF. In DNA, the CDR3 is TGTGCCAGTAGTATGGTACGGCACAATCAGCCCCAGCATTTT.

The chain has TRBV11-3 and TRBJ1-1; 10 nucleotides match TRBD1. V was clipped by 3 bases and J by 5 bases; unmatched bases: 6. Germline assignment: CDR1 SGHNT and CDR2 YENEEA. The CDR3 is made up of 15 amino acids. CDR3 sequence: CASSLGQGTWTEAFF. DNA of the CDR3: TGTGCCAGCAGCTTGGGACAGGGGACTTGGACTGAAGCTTTCTTT.

This clone was seen only a few times. The J gene is TRBJ1-5, the V gene TRBV28, with a tentative D call TRBD1 (5 bases). Germline V CDR1 and CDR2: MDHEN, SYDVKM. This CDR3 is built from 15 residues. V was clipped by 9 bases and J by 2 bases, with 17 bases between them. The CDR3: CASARGARGNQPQHF. DNA of the CDR3: TGTGCCAGTGCGAGAGGGGCGCGGGGCAATCAGCCCCAGCATTTT.

This clone was observed a handful of times. This sequence joins TRBV19 and TRBJ1-1, with TRBD1 identical over 8 bases. The CDR3 runs to 14 residues. The V gene end was trimmed by 5 bases and the J gene end by 3 bases; junction bases not matched to a gene: 5. Germline CDR1 reads LNHDA; CDR2 reads SQIVND (reference sequence). In DNA form, the CDR3 reads TGTGCCAGTAGTGAATGGGACAGGCACACTGAAGCTTTCTTT. This encodes CASSEWDRHTEAFF. Full variable domain (rest looked up from reference TRBV19 and TRBJ1-1): DGGITQSPKYLFRKEGQNVTLSCEQNLNHDAMYWYRQDPGQGLRLIYYSQIVNDFQKGDIAEGYSVSREKKESFPLTVTSAQKNPTAFYLCASSEWDRHTEAFFGQGTRLTVV.

This clone was counted once. The chain uses TRBV28 and TRBJ2-3; 9 bases are a match to TRBD2. V was clipped by 5 bases and J by 0 bases; unmatched bases: 6. Germline CDR1 MDHEN, CDR2 SYDVKM. There are 16 residues in the CDR3. The CDR3 DNA is TGTGCCAGCAGTCCAGCTAGCGGGACTAGCACAGATACGCAGTATTTT. Its translation: CASSPASGTSTDTQYF.